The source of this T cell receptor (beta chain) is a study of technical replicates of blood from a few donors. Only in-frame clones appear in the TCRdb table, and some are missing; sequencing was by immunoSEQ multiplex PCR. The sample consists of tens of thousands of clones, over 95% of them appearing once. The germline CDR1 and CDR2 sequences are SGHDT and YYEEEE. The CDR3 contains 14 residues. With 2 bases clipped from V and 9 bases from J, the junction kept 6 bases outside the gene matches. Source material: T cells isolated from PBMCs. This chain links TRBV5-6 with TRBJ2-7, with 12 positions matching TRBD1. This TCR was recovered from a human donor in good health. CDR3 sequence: CASSFGTGGAVQYF. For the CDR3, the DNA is TGTGCCAGCAGCTTTGGGACAGGGGGCGCGGTGCAGTACTTC.